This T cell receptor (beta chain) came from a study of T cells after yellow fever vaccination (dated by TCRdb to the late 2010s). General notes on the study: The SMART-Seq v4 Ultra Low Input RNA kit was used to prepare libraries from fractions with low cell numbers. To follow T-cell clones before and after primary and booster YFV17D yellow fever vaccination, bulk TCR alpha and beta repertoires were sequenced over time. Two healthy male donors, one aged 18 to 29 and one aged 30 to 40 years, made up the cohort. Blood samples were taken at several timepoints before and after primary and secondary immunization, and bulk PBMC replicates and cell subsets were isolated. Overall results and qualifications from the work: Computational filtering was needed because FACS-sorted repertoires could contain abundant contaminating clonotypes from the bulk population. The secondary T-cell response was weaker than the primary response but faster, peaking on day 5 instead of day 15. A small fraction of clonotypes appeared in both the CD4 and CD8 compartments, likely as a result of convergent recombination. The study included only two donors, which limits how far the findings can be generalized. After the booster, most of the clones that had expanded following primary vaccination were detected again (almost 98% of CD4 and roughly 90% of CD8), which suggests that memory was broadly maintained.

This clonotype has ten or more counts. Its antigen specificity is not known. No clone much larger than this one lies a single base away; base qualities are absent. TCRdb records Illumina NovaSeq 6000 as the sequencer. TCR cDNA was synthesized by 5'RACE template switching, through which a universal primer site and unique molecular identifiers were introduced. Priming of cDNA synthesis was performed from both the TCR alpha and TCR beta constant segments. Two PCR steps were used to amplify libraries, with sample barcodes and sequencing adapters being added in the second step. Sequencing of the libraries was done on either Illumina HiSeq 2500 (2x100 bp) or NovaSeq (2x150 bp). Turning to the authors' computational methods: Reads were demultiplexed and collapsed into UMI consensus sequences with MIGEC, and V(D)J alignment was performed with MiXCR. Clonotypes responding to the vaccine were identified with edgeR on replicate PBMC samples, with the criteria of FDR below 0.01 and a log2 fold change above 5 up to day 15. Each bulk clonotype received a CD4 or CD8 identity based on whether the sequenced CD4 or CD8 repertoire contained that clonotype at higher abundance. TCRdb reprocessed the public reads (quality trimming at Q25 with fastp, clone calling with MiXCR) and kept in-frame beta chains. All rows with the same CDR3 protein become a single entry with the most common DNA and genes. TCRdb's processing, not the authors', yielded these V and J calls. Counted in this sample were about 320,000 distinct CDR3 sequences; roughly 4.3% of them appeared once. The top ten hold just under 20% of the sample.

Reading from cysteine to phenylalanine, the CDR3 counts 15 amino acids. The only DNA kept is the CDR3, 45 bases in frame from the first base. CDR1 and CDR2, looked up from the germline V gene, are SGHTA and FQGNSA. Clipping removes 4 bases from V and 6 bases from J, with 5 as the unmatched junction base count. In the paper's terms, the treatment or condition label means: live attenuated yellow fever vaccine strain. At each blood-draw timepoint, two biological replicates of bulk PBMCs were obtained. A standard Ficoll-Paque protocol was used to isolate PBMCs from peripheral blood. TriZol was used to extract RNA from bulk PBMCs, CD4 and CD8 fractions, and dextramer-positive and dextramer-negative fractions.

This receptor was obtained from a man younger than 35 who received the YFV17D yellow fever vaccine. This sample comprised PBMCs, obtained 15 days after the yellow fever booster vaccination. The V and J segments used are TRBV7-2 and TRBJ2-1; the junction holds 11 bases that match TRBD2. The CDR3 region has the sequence CASSSLAGGPNEQFF. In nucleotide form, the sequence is TGTGCCAGCAGCTCCCTAGCGGGGGGCCCCAATGAGCAGTTCTTC.